Presented here are 31 T cell receptor beta chains from one specimen sequenced in a study of lymphopenia after photon versus proton radiotherapy. Here immunoSEQ multiplex PCR was the method, and the copy in TCRdb shows in-frame clones only, minus some. Here the sample spans about 26,000 clones, about 85% being singletons. The specimen was peripheral blood, collected from a patient treated with photon-based radiotherapy. All receptors come from a man aged 25-45 years with gastric cancer.

The chain is built from TRBV18 and TRBJ2-2; 7 bases are a match to TRBD1. Germline V gene sequence: CDR1 KGHSH, CDR2 LQKENI. The junction had 5 bases not matched to a gene; V was cut back by 8 bases and J by 2 bases. CDR3 length: 14 residues. In DNA, the CDR3 is TGTGCCAGCCTGGGACAGATAAACACCGGGGAGCTGTTTTTT. Amino acids: CASLGQINTGELFF. Together with reference TRBV18 and TRBJ2-2, the CDR3 gives the full variable domain: NAGVMQNPRHLVRRRGQEARLRCSPMKGHSHVYWYRQLPEEGLKFMVYLQKENIIDESGMPKERFSAEFPKEGPSILRIQQVVRGDSAAYFCASLGQINTGELFFGEGSRLTVL.

The rearrangement uses TRBV6-5 and TRBJ1-1; D not certain. V shed 3 bases and J shed 4 bases, with 15 bases lying between them. This CDR3 is built from 15 residues. In germline, CDR1 is MNHEY, CDR2 SVGAGI. The CDR3 region has the DNA TGTGCCAGCAGTTATTTGGCCCGTGGGCTCACTGAAGCTTTCTTT. It yields the protein CASSYLARGLTEAFF.

J is TRBJ2-7 and V is TRBV14, with no clear D. The CDR3 spans 13 residues. Trimming took off 0 bases at V and 4 bases at J, with 7 bases between the two ends. Looked up from germline, CDR1 is SGHDN and CDR2 is FVKESK. The CDR3 nucleotides read TGTGCCAGCAGCCAAGAGTTAGGGTACGAGCAGTACTTC. Translated, it gives CASSQELGYEQYF.

This chain uses TRBV4-2 with TRBJ1-1; 12 nucleotides agree with TRBD1. In germline, CDR1 is LGHNA, CDR2 YNFKEQ. The V segment lost 4 bases and the J segment 5 bases; nucleotides outside the gene matches: 8. This CDR3 is 16 amino acids long. DNA of the CDR3: TGTGCCAGCAGCCTTCGGGACAGGGGGCCGTGGACTGAAGCTTTCTTT. It translates to CASSLRDRGPWTEAFF.

V gene TRBV19 combines with J gene TRBJ1-5; 7 bases fit TRBD1. Trimming took 5 bases from V and 2 from J; bases not matched to a gene: 6. Looked up from germline, CDR1 is LNHDA and CDR2 is SQIVND (reference sequence). This CDR3 has 15 residues. The CDR3 DNA sequence: TGTGCCAGTAGTGCCCGGGACAGAGGCAATCAGCCCCAGCATTTT. Its translation: CASSARDRGNQPQHF.

This chain connects TRBV12-5 to TRBJ2-1; the match to TRBD2 covers 8 bases. Germline assignment: CDR1 LGHNT and CDR2 FRNRAP. CDR3 size: 15 residues. J lost 7 bases, V lost 8 bases, and 13 bases had no gene match. The chain's CDR3 is CASSGREGRSNEQFF. For the CDR3, the DNA is TGTGCTAGTTCGGGTCGGGAGGGCCGGAGTAATGAGCAGTTCTTC. Based on the CDR3 plus reference TRBV12-5 and TRBJ2-1, the full variable domain is DARVTQTPRHKVTEMGQEVTMRCQPILGHNTVFWYRQTMMQGLELLAYFRNRAPLDDSGMPKDRFSAEMPDATLATLKIQPSEPRDSAVYFCASSGREGRSNEQFFGPGTRLTVL.

This clone was counted a few times. The chain has TRBV5-5 and TRBJ2-5; D perhaps matches TRBD2 (6 bases). Germline V lookup: CDR1 SGHKS, CDR2 YYEKEE (reference sequence). The CDR3 runs 17 residues. V was shortened by 0 bases and J by 4 bases, with 19 bases between the two germline ends. The CDR3 is CASSLVPARGTAETQYF. The CDR3 DNA follows: TGTGCCAGCAGCTTGGTTCCGGCCCGCGGGACCGCAGAGACCCAGTACTTC.

The chain uses TRBV6-6 and TRBJ1-6, with D possibly being TRBD1 (6 bases). The V and J ends lost 6 bases and 5 bases respectively, with 14 bases between them. The CDR3 runs to 15 residues. CDR1 is MNHNY, CDR2 SVGAGI, per germline (reference sequence). The CDR3 region has the DNA TGTGCCAGCAGCCCACCGGGACAAAATAATTCACCCCTCCACTTT. Its translation: CASSPPGQNNSPLHF.

The CDR3 loop is CASSHWGETQYF. The CDR3 DNA follows: TGTGCCAGCTCCCACTGGGGAGAGACCCAGTACTTC. The V gene is TRBV5-4, the J gene TRBJ2-5; D is unclear. Germline V CDR1 and CDR2: SGHNT, YYREEE (reference sequence). V dropped 7 bases and J dropped 4 bases, with 11 bases sitting between them. The CDR3 extends over 12 amino acids.

The chain joins TRBV28 to TRBJ2-3; no firm D call. CDR3 length: 13 amino acids. V lost 6 bases and J lost 3, with 10 bases in between. CDR1 and CDR2 (germline): MDHEN, SYDVKM. CDR3 in DNA: TGTGCCAGCAGCCCCCGGCCAACAGATACGCAGTATTTT. Translated: CASSPRPTDTQYF. The variable domain in full, completed from reference TRBV28 and TRBJ2-3, reads DVKVTQSSRYLVKRTGEKVFLECVQDMDHENMFWYRQDPGLGLRLIYFSYDVKMKEKGDIPEGYSVSREKKERFSLILESASTNQTSMYLCASSPRPTDTQYFGPGTRLTVL.

This chain uses TRBV6-5 with TRBJ1-5; 12 bases agree with TRBD1. V was clipped by 8 bases and J by 15 bases; unmatched bases: 5. This CDR3 has 11 amino acids. The germline gives CDR1 MNHEY, CDR2 SVGAGI. The CDR3 DNA reads as TGTGCCAGCGGGACAGGGGGCTCCACGCATTTT. Residues: CASGTGGSTHF.

V and J are TRBV6-1 and TRBJ2-7; TRBD1 matches at 7 bases. Germline trimming cut 3 bases from V and 1 base from J; bases unmatched to any gene: 3. Germline CDR1 is MNHNS and CDR2 is SASEGT. The CDR3 loop spans 14 amino acids. The CDR3 sequence is CASSDPGQSYEQYF. CDR3 nucleotides: TGTGCCAGCAGTGATCCGGGACAGTCCTACGAGCAGTACTTC.

The V and J genes are TRBV6-1 and TRBJ2-7; a weak D match, TRBD1 (7 bases). This CDR3 has 13 amino acids. V lost 7 bases to trimming and J lost 3 bases, with 13 bases between them. Germline V gene sequence: CDR1 MNHNS, CDR2 SASEGT. The CDR3 protein is CASNGGTDYEQYF. CDR3 nucleotides: TGTGCCAGCAATGGAGGGACAGACTACGAGCAGTACTTC.

J is TRBJ1-2 and V is TRBV6-6; D is ambiguous. Deletions cut 0 bases from V and 0 bases from J, with 5 bases between. Germline CDR1 is MNHNY and CDR2 is SVGAGI (reference sequence). The CDR3 runs 14 residues. The CDR3 DNA follows: TGTGCCAGCAGTTACTCGACACCTAACTATGGCTACACCTTC. It specifies CASSYSTPNYGYTF.

The gene calls are TRBV19 and TRBJ1-6; TRBD1 matches at 8 bases. The germline gives CDR1 LNHDA, CDR2 SQIVND (reference sequence). V was pared by 4 bases and J by 9 bases, with 8 bases of the junction left unmatched. This CDR3 comprises 15 residues. Here the CDR3 reads CASSTGQGSGSPLHF. The CDR3 DNA reads as TGTGCCAGTAGTACCGGACAGGGAAGCGGTTCACCCCTCCACTTT.

V and J are TRBV5-1 and TRBJ2-4, with D unclear. Trimming removed 0 bases from V and 4 bases from J, with 5 bases in between. The V gene's germline CDR1 is SGHRS and CDR2 YFSETQ. This CDR3 is 13 amino acids long. CDR3 amino acids: CASSLDRKNIQYF. Here the CDR3 DNA reads TGCGCCAGCAGCTTGGACCGGAAAAACATTCAGTACTTC. The full variable domain, with the rest looked up from reference TRBV5-1 and TRBJ2-4, is KAGVTQTPRYLIKTRGQQVTLSCSPISGHRSVSWYQQTPGQGLQFLFEYFSETQRNKGNFPGRFSGRQFSNSRSEMNVSTLELGDSALYLCASSLDRKNIQYFGAGTRLSVL.

Worth noting for this clone: Germline is not matched at one junction end, which may reflect a read error. This same CDR3 is encoded by further DNA sequences in the sample. The chain couples TRBV28 to TRBJ1-1; no definite D call. CDR1 is MDHEN, CDR2 SYDVKM, per germline. This CDR3 has 14 residues. In nucleotides, the CDR3 is TGTGCCAGCGGCCCGGCCGGGATGAACACTGAAGCTTTTTTT. Translated, it gives CASGPAGMNTEAFF. The full variable domain, rest sourced from reference TRBV28 and TRBJ1-1, is DVKVTQSSRYLVKRTGEKVFLECVQDMDHENMFWYRQDPGLGLRLIYFSYDVKMKEKGDIPEGYSVSREKKERFSLILESASTNQTSMYLCASGPAGMNTEAFFGQGTRLTVV.

This clone was detected only a few times. The chain carries TRBV12-2 and TRBJ2-3; the table's D call TRBD2 went unverified against the DNA. TRBV12-2 has pseudogene status. This CDR3 has 20 residues. The CDR3 DNA sequence: TGTGCAAGTCGCTTTTCATTGGAGGGTGGACGCGGGAGGGGCCCAGATACGCAGTATTTT. Its protein product is CASRFSLEGGRGRGPDTQYF.

V gene TRBV18 combines with J gene TRBJ2-7; TRBD2 agrees at 11 bases. The CDR3 extends over 14 amino acids. Germline V gives CDR1 KGHSH, CDR2 LQKENI. Trimming took 3 bases from V and 4 from J; bases not matched to a gene: 2. CDR3 nucleotides: TGTGCCAGCTCACCTAGCGGGGGGGCGTACGAGCAGTACTTC. Protein sequence: CASSPSGGAYEQYF.

This chain links TRBV6-1 with TRBJ1-3, with D hard to call. CDR1 is MNHNS, CDR2 SASEGT, per germline. The ends were cut back, 4 bases at V and 3 bases at J, with 10 bases in the middle. CDR3 length: 14 amino acids. Written as DNA, the CDR3 is TGTGCCAGCAGTGCGAGCCCTGGTGGAAACACCATATATTTT. This codes for CASSASPGGNTIYF.

The sample holds a few counts of this clone. The V call is TRBV11-3, the J call TRBJ2-3; 11 positions match TRBD1. The germline V gene encodes CDR1 SGHNT and CDR2 YENEEA. The CDR3 contains 16 residues. V shed 5 bases and J 3 bases; nucleotides not matched to a gene: 7. The CDR3 spells CASSLGGTGGTDTQYF. In nucleotides, the CDR3 is TGTGCCAGCAGCCTAGGCGGGACAGGGGGGACAGATACGCAGTATTTT.

The chain joins TRBV6-5 to TRBJ2-1; perhaps TRBD2 as D (6 bases). CDR3 length equals 14 residues. The ends were cut back, 10 bases at V and 0 bases at J, with 13 bases in the middle. Germline-derived CDR1 and CDR2 are MNHEY and SVGAGI. The CDR3 sequence is CATQGGASYNEQFF. The CDR3 coding sequence is TGTGCCACCCAGGGAGGCGCCTCCTACAATGAGCAGTTCTTC.

The gene calls are TRBV5-8 and TRBJ1-2; tentatively, D is TRBD1 (5 bases). In germline, CDR1 is SGHTS, CDR2 YDEGEE. The length of the CDR3 is 13 residues. V lost 1 base, J lost 4 bases, and 8 bases lay in between. CDR3 region: CASSLWGGYGYTF. The CDR3 DNA reads TGTGCCAGCAGCTTGTGGGGGGGCTATGGCTACACCTTC.

The chain is built from TRBV4-1 and TRBJ1-1; D is possibly TRBD1 (6 bases). Germline CDR1 reads MGHRA; CDR2 reads YSYEKL. The V end lost 7 bases, the J end lost 1 base, and 13 bases lay between the germline ends. This CDR3 is built from 14 residues. The CDR3 loop is CASTNRATNTEAFF. CDR3 in DNA: TGCGCCAGCACCAACAGGGCGACGAACACTGAAGCTTTCTTT.

The chain uses TRBV6-5 and TRBJ2-3; possibly TRBD1 for D (6 bases). Germline V gene sequence: CDR1 MNHEY, CDR2 SVGAGI. Trimming cost V 0 bases and J 7 bases, with 14 bases left between them. CDR3 size: 15 residues. In nucleotides, the CDR3 is TGTGCCAGCAGTTACTCGAAGCAGGGGATGAATACGCAGTATTTT. The encoded protein is CASSYSKQGMNTQYF.

V gene TRBV15 combines with J gene TRBJ2-7, with 9 bases identical to TRBD1. CDR3 length equals 15 residues. V lost 1 base to trimming and J lost 3 bases; unmatched junction nucleotides: 4. The germline gives CDR1 LNHNV, CDR2 YYDKDF (reference sequence). The CDR3 sequence is CATSRGQGDSYEQYF. DNA of the CDR3: TGTGCCACCAGCAGAGGACAGGGGGATAGCTACGAGCAGTACTTC.

The rearrangement links TRBV6-6 to TRBJ1-2; the D is unclear. Germline CDR1 MNHNY, CDR2 SVGAGI (reference sequence). The CDR3 is 13 amino acids. V was pared by 10 bases and J by 6 bases, with 18 bases between. CDR3 sequence: CAILNPGRDGYTF. The CDR3 DNA reads TGTGCCATTCTCAACCCGGGGAGGGATGGCTACACCTTC.

The chain recombines TRBV5-4 with TRBJ1-4; D perhaps matches TRBD1 (6 bases). V lost 0 bases and J 1 base, leaving 10 bases between the germline ends. Germline V gene lookup returns CDR1 SGHNT and CDR2 YYREEE (reference sequence). This CDR3 has 16 amino acids. The CDR3, as DNA: TGTGCCAGCAGCTTGGGGACAGCCGGAACTAATGAAAAACTGTTTTTT. This sequence encodes CASSLGTAGTNEKLFF.

The chain combines TRBV7-2 with TRBJ1-3; D unresolved. The CDR3 has 16 residues. The germline CDR1 and CDR2 sequences are SGHTA and FQGNSA. The V end lost 1 base, the J end lost 0 bases, and 10 bases lay between the germline ends. CDR3 in amino acids: CASSLVGLGSGNTIYF. The CDR3 nucleotides are TGTGCCAGCAGCTTAGTCGGTTTGGGCTCTGGAAACACCATATATTTT.

V and J are TRBV5-6 and TRBJ2-7; D not certain. Germline V CDR1 and CDR2: SGHDT, YYEEEE. V shed 1 base and J shed 6 bases, with 14 bases lying between them. This CDR3 spans 14 amino acids. For the CDR3, the DNA is TGTGCCAGCAGCTTGTATTCACACGCCTCCGAGCAGTACTTC. It yields the protein CASSLYSHASEQYF.

The chain links TRBV4-1 to TRBJ2-2; D is possibly TRBD2 (6 bases). V was cut by 4 bases and J by 6 bases, with 15 bases left in between. This CDR3 comprises 15 residues. CDR1 and CDR2 from the germline V gene are MGHRA and YSYEKL. The DNA for the CDR3 is TGCGCCAGCAGCCCACCCGGGGGAGGATCCGGGGAGCTGTTTTTT. Translating gives CASSPPGGGSGELFF.